The sequence of this T cell receptor beta chain was determined in a study of T-cell memory formation after mild COVID-19. Study details: TCR clusters largely stayed donor specific. Points from the study as a whole: The study found contracting CD4+ clones mainly in CM and EM and contracting CD8+ clones in EMRA. The second-wave clones peaking on day 37 were not confirmed as SARS-CoV-2-specific.

The TCR alpha and TCR beta cDNA libraries, bearing sample barcodes and UMIs, were generated by 5'RACE using constant-segment primers. TCRdb reprocessed the 5' RACE reads via MiXCR and lists one record per CDR3 protein. The sample has approximately 440,000 distinct CDR3 sequences; roughly 20% are singletons. Germline CDR1 and CDR2: SGDLS and YYNGEE. Unmatched junction bases numbered 11, after V lost 4 bases and J lost 3 bases. The CDR3 loop spans 16 amino acids. This clonotype occurred a few times. The target antigen is unknown. The TCR originated in an adult woman who had mild COVID-19 (a few samples of this study predate the infection). Cell type and time point are not known. Sequencing was carried out using PBMCs or a T cell subset sorted from them (not recorded which). The V and J genes are TRBV9 and TRBJ1-1, with 8 positions matching TRBD1. CDR3 bases: TGTGCCAGCAGCCCAAGGTCACAGGGGGTGGACACTGAAGCTTTCTTT. This encodes CASSPRSQGVDTEAFF.